What follows are 12 T cell receptor beta chains derived from one specimen sequenced in a study of T cells in Graves' hyperthyroidism and ophthalmopathy. The source material, RNA transcripts, was used to amplify TCR beta CDR3 regions. The HTBI primer set was used in a first-round RT-PCR of the TCR CDR3. One entry per CDR3 protein, called by TCRdb with MiXCR from the multiplex PCR reads. The sample has more than 550,000 distinct CDR3 sequences; roughly 17% are singletons. The sample consisted of blood. These receptors were collected from a man between 45 and 60 years old with Graves' hyperthyroidism.

The chain is built from TRBV20-1 and TRBJ2-7; D remains unclear. Per germline, CDR1 DFQATT and CDR2 SNEGSKA (reference sequence). V lost 0 bases to trimming and J lost 2 bases, with 8 bases between them. There are 13 residues in the CDR3. The CDR3 spells CSAREADTYEQYF. The DNA for the CDR3 is TGCAGTGCTAGAGAAGCAGATACCTACGAGCAGTACTTC.

This clonotype showed up many times. CDR3 amino acids: CAISAGRGTGGEEKLFF. The CDR3 DNA reads as TGTGCCATCAGTGCTGGACGGGGGACAGGGGGAGAGGAAAAACTGTTTTTT. The rearrangement joins TRBV10-3 to TRBJ1-4, with 11 bases matching TRBD1. The CDR3 contains 17 residues. The junction had 12 bases not matched to a gene; V was cut back by 4 bases and J by 8 bases. CDR1 ENHRY and CDR2 SYGVKD come from the germline V gene.

This sequence joins TRBV15 and TRBJ2-3, with D perhaps matching TRBD1 (6 bases). Trimming left V 9 bases short and J 5 bases short, with 12 bases between. There are 12 residues in the CDR3. Per germline, CDR1 LNHNV and CDR2 YYDKDF (reference sequence). The DNA of the CDR3 is TGTGCCACAAGCGACAGGCTAGATACGCAGTATTTT. Encoded protein: CATSDRLDTQYF.

This clonotype was picked up many times. V usage is TRBV27 and J usage is TRBJ1-5; no definite D call. Trimming took 4 bases from V and 6 from J, leaving 7 bases between them. The germline CDR1 and CDR2 sequences are MNHEY and SMNVEV (reference sequence). The CDR3 covers 12 residues. The chain's CDR3 is CASSYLGQPQHF. Here the CDR3 DNA reads TGTGCCAGCAGTTATCTCGGTCAGCCCCAGCATTTT.

This clonotype showed up just once. The chain joins TRBV7-2 to TRBJ2-3; TRBD1 is a possible D gene (7 bases). In germline, CDR1 is SGHTA, CDR2 FQGNSA. Trimming cost V 5 bases and J 1 base, with 16 bases left between them. The CDR3 is made up of 16 amino acids. CDR3 amino acids: CASSGRRDSGTDTQYF. CDR3 nucleotides: TGTGCCAGCAGCGGTAGGAGGGACAGCGGCACAGATACGCAGTATTTT.

This clonotype was counted many times. This chain uses TRBV28 with TRBJ2-6; D is perhaps TRBD1 (6 bases). CDR1 is MDHEN, CDR2 SYDVKM, per germline. This CDR3 is 20 amino acids long. Trimming stripped 4 bases from V and 1 base from J, with 23 bases between. The CDR3 DNA follows: TGTGCCAGCAGTTATGCCCCCCAGGGGACCTGGTTTTCTGGGGCCAACGTCCTGACTTTC. It specifies CASSYAPQGTWFSGANVLTF.

At least ten counts were recorded for this clonotype. The chain links TRBV5-5 to TRBJ2-3; 7 bases match TRBD2. This CDR3 contains 16 residues. The V gene end was trimmed by 5 bases and the J gene end by 0 bases; junction bases not matched to a gene: 9. Germline loops: CDR1 SGHKS, CDR2 YYEKEE (reference sequence). CDR3 residues: CASRWGGITSTDTQYF. Here the CDR3 DNA reads TGTGCCAGCAGGTGGGGGGGAATAACTAGCACAGATACGCAGTATTTT. The full variable domain, its missing parts supplied by reference TRBV5-5 and TRBJ2-3, is DAGVTQSPTHLIKTRGQQVTLRCSPISGHKSVSWYQQVLGQGPQFIFQYYEKEERGRGNFPDRFSARQFPNYSSELNVNALLLGDSALYLCASRWGGITSTDTQYFGPGTRLTVL.

The table lists this clonotype with a few counts. With a much larger clone just one base away, this may be a read error. Because it lacks the conserved phenylalanine or tryptophan at the end, this CDR3 is likely a read error. The chain is built from TRBV12-3 or TRBV12-4 and TRBJ2-7; no firm D call. The CDR3 sequence is 12 residues long. Trimming pared 4 bases from V and 3 bases from J, leaving 7 bases between. The CDR3 region is CASSSVVYEQYL. CDR3 in DNA: TGTGCCAGCAGTTCAGTTGTCTACGAGCAGTACCTC.

This clonotype was seen at least ten times. The rearrangement joins TRBV28 to TRBJ2-5, with 8 bases fitting TRBD1. The germline V gene encodes CDR1 MDHEN and CDR2 SYDVKM. V was pared by 2 bases and J by 4 bases, with 6 bases of the junction left unmatched. The CDR3 spans 15 residues. DNA of the CDR3: TGTGCCAGCAGTTTAGTGGGCAGGGGGCGAGAGACCCAGTACTTC. This codes for CASSLVGRGRETQYF.

Only a few counts were recorded for this clonotype. The chain has TRBV5-6 and TRBJ2-7; D might be TRBD1 or TRBD2, each matching 7 bases. The CDR3 runs to 15 residues. Germline loops: CDR1 SGHDT, CDR2 YYEEEE. Trimming pared 1 base from V and 4 bases from J, leaving 15 bases between. This CDR3 is CASSLIQGTIYEQYF. CDR3 DNA sequence: TGTGCCAGCAGCTTGATACAGGGGACTATTTACGAGCAGTACTTC.

About this clonotype: The junction shows a germline mismatch at one end, possibly a read error. The chain combines TRBV5-8 with TRBJ2-1; D unresolved. CDR1 is SGHTS and CDR2 is YDEGEE in the germline V gene. The CDR3 is 12 amino acids. CDR3 residues: CVSSLSYNEQFF. The CDR3 nucleotides are TGTGTCAGCAGCCTCAGTTACAATGAGCAGTTCTTC.

This clonotype was seen more than once but under ten times. This chain uses TRBV15 with TRBJ1-5; D not resolved. The CDR3 has 13 residues. Trimming stripped 0 bases from V and 1 base from J, with 1 base between. Germline loops: CDR1 LNHNV, CDR2 YYDKDF (reference sequence). CDR3 nucleotides: TGTGCCACCAGCAGAGAAAGCAATCAGCCCCAGCATTTT. This encodes CATSRESNQPQHF. The full variable domain, rest sourced from reference TRBV15 and TRBJ1-5, is DAMVIQNPRYQVTQFGKPVTLSCSQTLNHNVMYWYQQKSSQAPKLLFHYYDKDFNNEADTPDNFQSRRPNTSFCFLDIRSPGLGDTAMYLCATSRESNQPQHFGDGTRLSIL.